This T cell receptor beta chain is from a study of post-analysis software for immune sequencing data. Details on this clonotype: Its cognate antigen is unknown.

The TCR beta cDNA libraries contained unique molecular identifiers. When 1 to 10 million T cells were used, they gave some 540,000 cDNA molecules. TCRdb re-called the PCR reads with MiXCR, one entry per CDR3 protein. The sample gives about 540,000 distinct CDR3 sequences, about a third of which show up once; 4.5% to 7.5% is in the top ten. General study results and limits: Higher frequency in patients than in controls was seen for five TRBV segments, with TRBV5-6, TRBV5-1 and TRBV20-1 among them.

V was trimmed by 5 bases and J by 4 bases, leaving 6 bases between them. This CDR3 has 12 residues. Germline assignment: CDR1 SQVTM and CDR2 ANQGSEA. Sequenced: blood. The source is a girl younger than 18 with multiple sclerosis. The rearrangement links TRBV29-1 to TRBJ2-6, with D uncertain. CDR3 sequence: CSVFPGANVLTF. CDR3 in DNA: TGCAGCGTTTTCCCAGGGGCCAACGTCCTGACTTTC.